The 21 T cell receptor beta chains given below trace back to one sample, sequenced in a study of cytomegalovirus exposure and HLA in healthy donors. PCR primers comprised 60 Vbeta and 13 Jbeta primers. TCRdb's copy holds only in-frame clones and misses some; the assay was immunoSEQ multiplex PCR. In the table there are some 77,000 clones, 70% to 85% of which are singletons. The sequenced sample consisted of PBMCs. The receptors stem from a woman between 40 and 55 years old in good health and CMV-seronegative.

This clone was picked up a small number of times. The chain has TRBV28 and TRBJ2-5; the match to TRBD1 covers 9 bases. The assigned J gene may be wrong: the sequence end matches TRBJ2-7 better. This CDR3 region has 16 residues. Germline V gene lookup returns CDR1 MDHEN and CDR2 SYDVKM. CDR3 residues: CASSSPGQGLSYEQYF. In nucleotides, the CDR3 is TGTGCCAGCAGTAGTCCGGGACAGGGCCTTTCCTACGAGCAGTACTTC.

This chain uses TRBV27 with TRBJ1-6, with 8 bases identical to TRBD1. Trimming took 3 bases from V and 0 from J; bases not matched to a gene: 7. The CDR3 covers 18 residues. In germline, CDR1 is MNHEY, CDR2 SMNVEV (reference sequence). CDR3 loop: CASSFLRTGSSYNSPLHF. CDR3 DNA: TGTGCCAGCAGTTTCCTACGGACAGGGAGCTCCTATAATTCACCCCTCCACTTT.

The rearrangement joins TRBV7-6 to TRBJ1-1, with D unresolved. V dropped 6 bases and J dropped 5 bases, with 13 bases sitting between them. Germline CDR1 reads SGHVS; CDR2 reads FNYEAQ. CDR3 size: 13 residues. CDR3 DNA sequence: TGTGCCAGCAGTCTCAGGTTTGGTACTGAAGCTTTCTTT. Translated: CASSLRFGTEAFF.

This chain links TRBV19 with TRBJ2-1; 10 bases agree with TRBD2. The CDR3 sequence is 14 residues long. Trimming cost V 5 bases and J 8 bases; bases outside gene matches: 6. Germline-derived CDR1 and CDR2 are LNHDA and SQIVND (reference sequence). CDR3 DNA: TGTGCCAGTAGTTTCGGGACTAGCGCCGATGAGCAGTTCTTC. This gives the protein CASSFGTSADEQFF.

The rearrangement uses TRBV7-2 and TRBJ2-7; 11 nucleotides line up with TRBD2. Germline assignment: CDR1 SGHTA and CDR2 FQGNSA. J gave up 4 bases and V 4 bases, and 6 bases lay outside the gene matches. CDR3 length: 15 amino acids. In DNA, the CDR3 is TGTGCCAGCAGCTCCTTAGCGGGAGGGAAGTACGAGCAGTACTTC. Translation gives CASSSLAGGKYEQYF. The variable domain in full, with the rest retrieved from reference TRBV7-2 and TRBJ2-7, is GAGVSQSPSNKVTEKGKDVELRCDPISGHTALYWYRQSLGQGLEFLIYFQGNSAPDKSGLPSDRFSAERTGGSVSTLTIQRTQQEDSAVYLCASSSLAGGKYEQYFGPGTRLTVT.

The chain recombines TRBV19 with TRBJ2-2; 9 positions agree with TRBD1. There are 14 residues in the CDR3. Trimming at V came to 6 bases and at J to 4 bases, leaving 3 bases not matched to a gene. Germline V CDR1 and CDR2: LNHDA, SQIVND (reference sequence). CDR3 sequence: CASSGQGFTGELFF. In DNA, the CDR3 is TGTGCCAGTAGCGGACAGGGGTTCACCGGGGAGCTGTTTTTT.

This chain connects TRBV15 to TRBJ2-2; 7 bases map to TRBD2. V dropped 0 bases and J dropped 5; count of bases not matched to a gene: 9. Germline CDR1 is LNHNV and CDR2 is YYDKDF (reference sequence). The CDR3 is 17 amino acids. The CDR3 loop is CATSRDLAEPLTGELFF. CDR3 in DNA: TGTGCCACCAGCAGAGATCTAGCGGAGCCCCTTACCGGGGAGCTGTTTTTT.

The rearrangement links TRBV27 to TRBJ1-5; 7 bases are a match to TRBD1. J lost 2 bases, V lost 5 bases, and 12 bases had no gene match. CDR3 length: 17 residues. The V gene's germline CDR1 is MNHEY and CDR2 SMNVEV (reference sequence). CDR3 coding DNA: TGTGCCAGCAGTCCGACAGGGTTTGGGTGGGGCAATCAGCCCCAGCATTTT. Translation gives CASSPTGFGWGNQPQHF.

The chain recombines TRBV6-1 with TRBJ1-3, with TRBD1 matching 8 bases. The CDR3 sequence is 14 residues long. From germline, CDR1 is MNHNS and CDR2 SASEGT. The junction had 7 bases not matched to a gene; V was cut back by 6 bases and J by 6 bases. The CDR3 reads CASRTGQEKNTIYF. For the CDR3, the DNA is TGTGCCAGCAGGACGGGACAGGAGAAAAACACCATATATTTT.

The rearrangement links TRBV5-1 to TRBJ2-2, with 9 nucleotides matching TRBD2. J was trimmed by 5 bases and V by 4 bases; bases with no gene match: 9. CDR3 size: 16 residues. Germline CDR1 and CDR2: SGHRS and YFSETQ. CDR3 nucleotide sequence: TGCGCCAGCAGCGCATCCGGGACTAGCCATACCGGGGAGCTGTTTTTT. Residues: CASSASGTSHTGELFF.

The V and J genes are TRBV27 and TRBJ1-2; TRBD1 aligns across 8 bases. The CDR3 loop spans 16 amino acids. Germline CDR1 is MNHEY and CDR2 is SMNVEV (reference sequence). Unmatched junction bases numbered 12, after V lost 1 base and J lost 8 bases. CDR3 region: CASSLYPPPGGGGYTF. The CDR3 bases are TGTGCCAGCAGTTTATACCCTCCCCCAGGGGGCGGAGGCTACACCTTC.

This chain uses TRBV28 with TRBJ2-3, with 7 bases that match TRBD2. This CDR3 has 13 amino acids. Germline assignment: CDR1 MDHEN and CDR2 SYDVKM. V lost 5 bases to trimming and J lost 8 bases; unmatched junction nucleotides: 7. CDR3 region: CASSRRESSTQYF. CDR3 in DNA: TGTGCCAGCAGTAGGCGGGAGTCAAGTACGCAGTATTTT.

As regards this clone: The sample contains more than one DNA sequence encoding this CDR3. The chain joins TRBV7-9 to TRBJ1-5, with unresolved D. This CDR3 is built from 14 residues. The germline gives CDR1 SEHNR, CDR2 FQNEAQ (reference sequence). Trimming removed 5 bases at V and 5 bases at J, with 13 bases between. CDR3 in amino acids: CASSPSGSHQPQHF. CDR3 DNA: TGTGCCAGCAGCCCATCGGGAAGCCATCAGCCCCAGCATTTT.

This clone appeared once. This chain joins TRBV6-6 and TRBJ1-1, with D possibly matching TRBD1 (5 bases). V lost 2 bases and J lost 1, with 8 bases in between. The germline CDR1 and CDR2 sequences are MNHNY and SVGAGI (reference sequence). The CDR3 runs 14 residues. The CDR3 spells CASSYGGENTEAFF. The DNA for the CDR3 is TGTGCCAGCAGTTACGGGGGGGAGAACACTGAAGCTTTCTTT.

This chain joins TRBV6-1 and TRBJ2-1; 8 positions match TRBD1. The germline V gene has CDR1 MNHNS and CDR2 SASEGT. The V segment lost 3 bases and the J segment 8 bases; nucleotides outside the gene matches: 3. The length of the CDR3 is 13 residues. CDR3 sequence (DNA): TGTGCCAGCAGTGATTCAGGGGGCGATGAGCAGTTCTTC. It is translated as CASSDSGGDEQFF.

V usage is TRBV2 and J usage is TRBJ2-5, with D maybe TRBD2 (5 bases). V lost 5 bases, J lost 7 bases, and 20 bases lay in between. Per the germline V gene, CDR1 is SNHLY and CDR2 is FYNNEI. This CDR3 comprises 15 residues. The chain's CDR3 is CASSPPRDTGGTQYF. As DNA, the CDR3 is TGTGCCAGCAGTCCTCCCCGAGACACTGGAGGGACCCAGTACTTC.

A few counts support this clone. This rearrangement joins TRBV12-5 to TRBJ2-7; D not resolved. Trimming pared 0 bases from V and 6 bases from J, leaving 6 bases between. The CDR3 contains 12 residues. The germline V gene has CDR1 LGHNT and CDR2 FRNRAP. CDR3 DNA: TGTGCTAGTGGTTTGGTCGGGTCCGAGCAGTACTTC. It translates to CASGLVGSEQYF.

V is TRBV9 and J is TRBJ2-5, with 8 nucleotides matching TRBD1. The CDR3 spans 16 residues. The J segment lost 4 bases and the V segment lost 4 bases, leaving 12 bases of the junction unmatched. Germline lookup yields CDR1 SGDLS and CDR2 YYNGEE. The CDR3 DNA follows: TGTGCCAGCAGCCTTAATGGACAGGGCAAGGGAGAGACCCAGTACTTC. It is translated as CASSLNGQGKGETQYF.

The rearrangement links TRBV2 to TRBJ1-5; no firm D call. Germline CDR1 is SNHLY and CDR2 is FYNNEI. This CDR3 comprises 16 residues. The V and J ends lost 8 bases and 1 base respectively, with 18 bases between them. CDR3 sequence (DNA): TGTGCCAGCGCCCAAGAGGGAGGTCGGAGCAATCAGCCCCAGCATTTT. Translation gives CASAQEGGRSNQPQHF. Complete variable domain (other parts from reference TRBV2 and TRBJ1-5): EPEVTQTPSHQVTQMGQEVILRCVPISNHLYFYWYRQILGQKVEFLVSFYNNEISEKSEIFDDQFSVERPDGSNFTLKIRSTKLEDSAMYFCASAQEGGRSNQPQHFGDGTRLSIL.

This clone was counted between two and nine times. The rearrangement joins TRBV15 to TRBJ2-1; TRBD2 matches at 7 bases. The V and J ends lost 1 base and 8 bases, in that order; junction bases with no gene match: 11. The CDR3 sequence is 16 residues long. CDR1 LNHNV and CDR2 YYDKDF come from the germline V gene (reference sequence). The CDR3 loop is CATSRARTSANDEQFF. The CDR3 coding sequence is TGTGCCACCAGCAGAGCTAGAACTAGCGCGAATGATGAGCAGTTCTTC.

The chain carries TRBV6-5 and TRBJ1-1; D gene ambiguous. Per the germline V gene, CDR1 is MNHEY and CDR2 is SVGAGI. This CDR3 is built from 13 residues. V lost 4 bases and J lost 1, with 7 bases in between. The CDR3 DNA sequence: TGTGCCAGCAGTTCCCGTTCGAACACTGAAGCTTTCTTT. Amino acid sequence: CASSSRSNTEAFF.